This is a list of T cell receptor beta chains from one sample in a study of identifying expanded T cells in peripheral blood. Repertoires were generated with immunoSEQ multiplex PCR, while TCRdb's copy carries only in-frame clones and drops some. The table records about 82,000 clones, about 87% of them present only once. Sequences were obtained from blood. Every receptor here comes from a person aged 18-70 years in good health. The CDR3 runs from the conserved cysteine through the conserved F or W. D genes are given only for firm matches. Not all rows give a size; the values are once, few, many and, for expanded clones, a class.

clone size | J gene | D gene | V gene | CDR3 protein | CDR3 DNA
NA | TRBJ2-7 | NA | TRBV4-1 | CASSQEQDGPYEQYF | TGCGCCAGCAGCCAAGAGCAGGACGGCCCCTACGAGCAGTACTTC
NA | TRBJ2-2 | NA | TRBV30 | CAWSTGSTGELFF | TGTGCCTGGAGCACGGGGAGCACCGGGGAGCTGTTTTTT
few | TRBJ2-7 | NA | TRBV11-2 | CASSKDGPTYEQYF | TGTGCCAGCAGCAAGGACGGGCCCACCTACGAGCAGTACTTC
NA | TRBJ2-1 | TRBD2 | TRBV14 | CASSQEVLAGYNEQFF | TGTGCCAGCAGCCAAGAGGTCCTAGCGGGATACAATGAGCAGTTCTTC
NA | TRBJ2-3 | NA | TRBV5-6 | CASSLATGYLSPQYF | TGTGCCAGCAGCCTAGCGACAGGGTATTTATCCCCGCAGTATTTT
NA | TRBJ2-7 | TRBD2 | TRBV30 | CAWSREGGSSYEQYF | TGTGCCTGGAGCCGAGAGGGAGGGAGCTCCTACGAGCAGTACTTC
NA | TRBJ2-6 | NA | TRBV7-9 | CASRLGHISSGANVLTF | TGTGCCAGCAGGTTGGGACATATAAGCTCTGGGGCCAACGTCCTGACTTTC
NA | TRBJ2-7 | TRBD2 | TRBV7-8 | CASSFPSGRADEQYF | TGTGCCAGCAGCTTCCCTAGCGGGAGGGCCGACGAGCAGTACTTC
NA | TRBJ2-3 | NA | TRBV7-2 | CASSLKDTQYF | TGTGCCAGCAGCTTGAAGGATACGCAGTATTTT
once | TRBJ2-2 | TRBD2 | TRBV19 | CASRSGTSVTGELFF | TGTGCCAGTAGGTCCGGGACTAGCGTGACCGGGGAGCTGTTTTTT
NA | TRBJ2-5 | NA | TRBV7-9 | CASSQGPQETQYF | TGTGCCAGCAGCCAAGGCCCCCAAGAGACCCAGTACTTC
NA | TRBJ2-5 | TRBD1 | TRBV7-8 | CASSYEGTGRETQYF | TGTGCCAGCAGCTATGAGGGGACAGGGAGGGAGACCCAGTACTTC
once | TRBJ1-1 | NA | TRBV18 | CASSLVRGENTEAFF | TGTGCCAGCTCATTAGTTAGGGGGGAAAACACTGAAGCTTTCTTT
NA | TRBJ2-3 | NA | TRBV10-2 | CASSARGAGTDTQYF | TGCGCCAGCAGTGCTCGGGGGGCCGGCACAGATACGCAGTATTTT
few | TRBJ1-2 | NA | TRBV6-1 | CASARGNYGYTF | TGTGCCAGCGCCAGGGGTAACTATGGCTACACCTTC
NA | TRBJ1-1 | TRBD1 | TRBV7-9 | CASSPGTGPNTEAFF | TGTGCCAGCAGCCCCGGGACAGGGCCAAACACTGAAGCTTTCTTT
once | TRBJ1-6 | TRBD1 | TRBV11-2 | CASSLLTGEASPLHF | TGTGCCAGCAGCCTCTTGACAGGGGAGGCTTCACCCCTCCACTTT
NA | TRBJ1-5 | NA | TRBV2 | CASSEPHYSNQPQHF | TGTGCCAGCAGTGAACCTCACTATAGCAATCAGCCCCAGCATTTT
few | TRBJ1-5 | TRBD1 | TRBV30 | CAWSPGGAGSNQPQHF | TGTGCCTGGAGCCCAGGGGGGGCAGGAAGCAATCAGCCCCAGCATTTT
NA | TRBJ2-7 | TRBD2 | TRBV9 | CASSVGTSGYYEQYF | TGTGCCAGCAGCGTAGGGACTAGCGGATACTACGAGCAGTACTTC
once | TRBJ2-1 | NA | TRBV14 | CASSPLPENEQFF | TGTGCCAGCAGCCCCCTTCCAGAGAATGAGCAGTTCTTC
NA | TRBJ1-6 | NA | TRBV29-1 | CSVWDGDNSPLHF | TGCAGCGTTTGGGACGGAGACAATTCACCCCTCCACTTT
NA | TRBJ2-3 | TRBD2 | TRBV7-2 | CASSLQAGEATDTQYF | TGTGCCAGCAGCCTACAAGCGGGAGAAGCAACAGATACGCAGTATTTT
NA | TRBJ2-7 | TRBD1 | TRBV18 | CASSPLSRDRVWGEQYF | TGTGCCAGCTCACCACTTAGCCGGGACAGGGTTTGGGGCGAGCAGTACTTC
NA | TRBJ1-1 | NA | TRBV7-3 | CASSYHQGPNTEAFF | TGTGCCAGCAGCTACCATCAGGGACCGAACACTGAAGCTTTCTTT
NA | TRBJ2-7 | NA | TRBV7-6 | CASSLDRSYEQYF | TGTGCCAGCAGCCTCGACAGAAGCTACGAGCAGTACTTC
once | TRBJ2-1 | NA | TRBV29-1 | CSVVAYEQFF | TGCAGCGTCGTGGCGTATGAGCAGTTCTTC
NA | TRBJ1-5 | NA | TRBV6-1 | CASRMGRINQPQHF | TGTGCCAGCAGGATGGGACGGATTAATCAGCCCCAGCATTTT
NA | TRBJ2-1 | TRBD1 | TRBV7-8 | CASRRDRYNEQFF | TGTGCCAGCAGACGGGACAGGTACAATGAGCAGTTCTTC
NA | TRBJ1-4 | NA | TRBV27 | CASSGSRQAAEKLFF | TGTGCCAGCAGTGGGTCTAGACAGGCCGCTGAAAAACTGTTTTTT
NA | TRBJ1-6 | NA | TRBV6-5 | CASSSRRGSPLHF | TGTGCCAGCAGTAGCAGGAGAGGTTCACCCCTCCACTTT
few | TRBJ1-2 | NA | TRBV27 | CASSPAGRSYGYTF | TGTGCCAGCAGTCCCGCAGGGAGATCCTATGGCTACACCTTC
NA | TRBJ1-5 | NA | TRBV19 | CASSRGGNSNQPQHF | TGTGCCAGTAGCAGGGGAGGGAATAGCAATCAGCCCCAGCATTTT
NA | TRBJ1-2 | NA | TRBV6-1 | CASSDRGAYGYTF | TGTGCCAGCAGTGATCGGGGGGCCTATGGCTACACCTTC
NA | TRBJ1-5 | NA | TRBV19 | CASSIAGGPYQPQHF | TGTGCCAGTAGTATAGCGGGGGGCCCTTATCAGCCCCAGCATTTT
once | TRBJ1-5 | NA | TRBV15 | CATSQGGTHSNQPQHF | TGTGCCACCAGCCAAGGGGGGACACATAGCAATCAGCCCCAGCATTTT
NA | TRBJ2-1 | TRBD2 | TRBV19 | CASSAPGRSGRADNEQFF | TGTGCCAGTAGTGCCCCCGGCAGGAGCGGGAGGGCCGACAATGAGCAGTTCTTC
NA | TRBJ2-2 | NA | TRBV4-1 | CASSQVGVGELFF | TGCGCCAGCAGCCAAGTAGGGGTCGGGGAGCTGTTTTTT
few | TRBJ2-5 | NA | TRBV7-2 | CASSLEPGGKTQYF | TGTGCCAGCAGCTTAGAGCCAGGGGGGAAGACCCAGTACTTC
NA | TRBJ2-7 | NA | TRBV5-5 | CASSLSAGENYNEQYF | TGCGCCAGCAGCCTTTCGGCCGGGGAGAATTACAACGAGCAGTACTTC
NA | TRBJ2-3 | NA | TRBV5-1 | CASSSQGFADTQYF | TGCGCCAGCAGCTCACAGGGTTTCGCGGATACGCAGTATTTT
few | TRBJ1-2 | NA | TRBV6-5 | CASSHKRTVDYGYTF | TGTGCCAGCAGTCACAAACGGACAGTAGATTATGGCTACACCTTC
NA | TRBJ1-1 | TRBD1 | TRBV13 | CASSSRTGRVLTEAFF | TGTGCCAGCAGCTCCAGGACAGGGAGAGTTCTGACTGAAGCTTTCTTT
NA | TRBJ1-1 | NA | TRBV7-8 | CASSPTVGGGRTEAFF | TGTGCCAGCAGTCCAACGGTGGGAGGGGGTAGGACTGAAGCTTTCTTT
NA | TRBJ2-5 | NA | TRBV27 | CASSPTGFIQTQYF | TGTGCCAGCAGCCCAACAGGGTTTATTCAGACCCAGTACTTC
NA | TRBJ1-4 | NA | TRBV29-1 | CSVDYGNEKLFF | TGCAGCGTTGATTACGGAAATGAAAAACTGTTTTTT
NA | TRBJ1-2 | NA | TRBV7-2 | CASSLETTYGYTF | TGTGCCAGCAGCTTAGAGACGACCTATGGCTACACCTTC
once | TRBJ2-7 | TRBD1 | TRBV7-6 | CASSLGRGQPYEQYF | TGTGCCAGCAGCTTAGGCAGGGGGCAGCCTTACGAGCAGTACTTC
NA | TRBJ2-7 | TRBD1 | TRBV7-2 | CASSATRQGTEQYF | TGTGCCAGCAGCGCCACTCGACAGGGAACCGAGCAGTACTTC
NA | TRBJ1-5 | NA | TRBV10-3 | CAISETGMESNQPQHF | TGTGCCATCAGTGAGACAGGAATGGAGAGCAATCAGCCCCAGCATTTT
NA | TRBJ2-7 | TRBD1 | TRBV5-1 | CASSPGQPFGEQYF | TGCGCCAGCAGCCCGGGACAGCCCTTCGGGGAGCAGTACTTC
NA | TRBJ1-2 | NA | TRBV30 | CAWSVPPINYGYTF | TGTGCCTGGAGTGTACCCCCGATTAACTATGGCTACACCTTC
NA | TRBJ1-5 | NA | TRBV19 | CASRWTSHRNQPQHF | TGTGCCAGTAGATGGACATCGCATCGCAATCAGCCCCAGCATTTT